A single sample is the source of the 7 T cell receptor beta chains below, sequenced in a study of CD8 T cells in Susac syndrome. RNA totalling roughly 0.45 to 1 ug underwent reverse transcription with random hexamers. TCRdb re-called the immunoSEQ multiplex PCR reads with MiXCR, one entry per CDR3 protein. The sample holds approximately 190,000 distinct CDR3 sequences, over 90% seen once. The sequenced material came from CD8+ T cells from PBMCs. The receptors derive from a human donor with Susac syndrome.

This chain joins TRBV4-1 and TRBJ2-1, with D unclear. The germline V and J ends were trimmed by 3 bases and 9 bases, with 15 bases remaining between them. CDR3 length: 14 amino acids. Per germline, CDR1 MGHRA and CDR2 YSYEKL. The CDR3 reads CASSQANPIFEQFF. In DNA form, the CDR3 reads TGCGCCAGCAGCCAGGCAAATCCAATATTTGAGCAGTTCTTC.

This clonotype was seen a single time. The chain uses TRBV18 and TRBJ2-7; 8 bases match TRBD2. Germline-derived CDR1 and CDR2 are KGHSH and LQKENI. The J segment lost 3 bases and the V segment lost 2 bases, leaving 3 bases of the junction unmatched. The CDR3 runs 14 residues. CDR3 nucleotides: TGTGCCAGCTCACCAACCAGCGGGAGCTACGAGCAGTACTTC. It encodes CASSPTSGSYEQYF.

The chain is built from TRBV6-5 and TRBJ1-2; 7 bases agree with TRBD1. V was pared by 5 bases and J by 8 bases, with 11 bases of the junction left unmatched. Germline V lookup: CDR1 MNHEY, CDR2 SVGAGI. The CDR3 runs 14 residues. This CDR3 reads CASSPDRDEYGYTF. CDR3 DNA: TGTGCCAGCAGTCCTGACAGGGATGAATACGGCTACACCTTC.

The V gene is TRBV2, the J gene TRBJ2-7; D is undetermined. CDR3 length equals 10 residues. Trimming removed 7 bases from V and 3 bases from J, with 4 bases in between. Germline V CDR1 and CDR2: SNHLY, FYNNEI. CDR3 region: CASKNYEQYF. The CDR3, as DNA: TGTGCCAGCAAGAACTACGAGCAGTACTTC. The variable domain in full, completed from reference TRBV2 and TRBJ2-7, reads EPEVTQTPSHQVTQMGQEVILRCVPISNHLYFYWYRQILGQKVEFLVSFYNNEISEKSEIFDDQFSVERPDGSNFTLKIRSTKLEDSAMYFCASKNYEQYFGPGTRLTVT.

The V and J genes are TRBV9 and TRBJ2-7, with TRBD1 matching 9 bases. The V segment lost 3 bases and the J segment 3 bases; nucleotides outside the gene matches: 7. The germline CDR1 and CDR2 sequences are SGDLS and YYNGEE. This CDR3 comprises 15 residues. The CDR3, as DNA: TGTGCCAGCAGCGCTACCGGGACAGGGAACTACGAGCAGTACTTC. This gives the protein CASSATGTGNYEQYF.

The chain carries TRBV12-3 or TRBV12-4 and TRBJ2-4; the D gene is possibly TRBD1 (6 bases). This CDR3 spans 15 amino acids. The V and J ends lost 6 bases and 0 bases respectively, with 12 bases between them. The CDR3, as DNA: TGTGCCAGCAGATCCGGGACACTAGCCAAAAACATTCAGTACTTC. It encodes CASRSGTLAKNIQYF.

The rearrangement links TRBV18 to TRBJ2-1, with a weak D call TRBD2 (5 bases). This CDR3 comprises 13 residues. Germline CDR1 reads KGHSH; CDR2 reads LQKENI. Trimming left V 2 bases short and J 8 bases short, with 10 bases between. CDR3 in DNA: TGTGCCAGCTCACCATTGGAGGTTGATGAGCAGTTCTTC. This encodes CASSPLEVDEQFF.